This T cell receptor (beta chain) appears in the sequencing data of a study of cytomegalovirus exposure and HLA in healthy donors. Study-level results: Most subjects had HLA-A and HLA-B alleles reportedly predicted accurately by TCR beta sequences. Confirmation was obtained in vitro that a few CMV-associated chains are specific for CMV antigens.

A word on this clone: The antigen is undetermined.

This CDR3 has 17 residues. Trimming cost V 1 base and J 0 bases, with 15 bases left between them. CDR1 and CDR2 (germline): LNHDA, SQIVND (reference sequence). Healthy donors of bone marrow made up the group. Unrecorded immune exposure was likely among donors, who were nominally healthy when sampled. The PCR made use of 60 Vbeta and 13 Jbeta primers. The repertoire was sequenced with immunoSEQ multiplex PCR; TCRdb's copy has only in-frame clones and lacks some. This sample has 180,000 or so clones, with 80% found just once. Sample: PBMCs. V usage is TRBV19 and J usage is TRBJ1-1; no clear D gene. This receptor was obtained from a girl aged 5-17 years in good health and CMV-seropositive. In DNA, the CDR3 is TGTGCCAGTAGTATAGCCCCCCCGAGGAAGTTGAACACTGAAGCTTTCTTT. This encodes CASSIAPPRKLNTEAFF.